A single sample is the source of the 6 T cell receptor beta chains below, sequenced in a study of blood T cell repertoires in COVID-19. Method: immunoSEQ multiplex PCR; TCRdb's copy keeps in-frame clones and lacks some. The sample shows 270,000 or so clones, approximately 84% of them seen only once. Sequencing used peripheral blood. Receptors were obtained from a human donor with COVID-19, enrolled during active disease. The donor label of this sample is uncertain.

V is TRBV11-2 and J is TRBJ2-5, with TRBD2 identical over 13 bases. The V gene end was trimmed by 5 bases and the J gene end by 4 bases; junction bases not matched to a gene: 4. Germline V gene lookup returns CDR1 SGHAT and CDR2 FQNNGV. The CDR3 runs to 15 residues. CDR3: CASSTRLAGGETQYF. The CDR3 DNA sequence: TGTGCCAGCAGCACGAGACTAGCGGGAGGAGAGACCCAGTACTTC.

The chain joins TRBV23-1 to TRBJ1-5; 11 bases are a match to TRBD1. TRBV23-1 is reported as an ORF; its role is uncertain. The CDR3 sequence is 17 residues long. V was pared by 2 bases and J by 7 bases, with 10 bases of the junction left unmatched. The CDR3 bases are TGCGCCAGCAGTCAAAGGGGGGGACAGGGGGGAGACCAGCCCCAGCATTTT. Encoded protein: CASSQRGGQGGDQPQHF.

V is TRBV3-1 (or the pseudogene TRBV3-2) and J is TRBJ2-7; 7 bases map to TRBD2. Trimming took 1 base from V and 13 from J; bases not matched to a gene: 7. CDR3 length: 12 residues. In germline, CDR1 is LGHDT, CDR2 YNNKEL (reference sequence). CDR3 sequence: CASSQGGGRDYF. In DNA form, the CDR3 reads TGTGCCAGCAGCCAAGGGGGGGGACGGGACTACTTC.

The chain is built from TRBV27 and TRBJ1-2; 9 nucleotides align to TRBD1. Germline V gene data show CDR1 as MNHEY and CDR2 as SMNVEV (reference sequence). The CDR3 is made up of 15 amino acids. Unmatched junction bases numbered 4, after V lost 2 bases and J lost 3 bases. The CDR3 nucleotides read TGTGCCAGCAGTTTACTACAGGGGGCGGACTATGGCTACACCTTC. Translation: CASSLLQGADYGYTF.

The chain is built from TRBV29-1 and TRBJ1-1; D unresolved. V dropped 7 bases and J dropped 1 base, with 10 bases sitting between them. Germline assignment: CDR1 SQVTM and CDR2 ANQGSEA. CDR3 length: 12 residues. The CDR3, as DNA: TGCAGCGGAGGCTTTCGGAACACTGAAGCTTTCTTT. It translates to CSGGFRNTEAFF.

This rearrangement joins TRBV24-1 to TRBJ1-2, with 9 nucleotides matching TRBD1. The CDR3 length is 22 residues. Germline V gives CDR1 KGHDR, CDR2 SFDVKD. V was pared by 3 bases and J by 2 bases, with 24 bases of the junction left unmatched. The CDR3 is CATSDEHGGLPFPGQGNYGYTF. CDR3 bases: TGTGCCACCAGTGATGAACATGGGGGGTTACCGTTTCCGGGACAGGGCAACTATGGCTACACCTTC.